This section outlines one T cell receptor beta chain sequence together with its context. The antigen is undetermined. TCRdb analysed the reads with MiXCR anew, one entry per CDR3 protein. In the table there are 200,000 to 250,000 distinct CDR3 sequences, roughly 22% of which are singletons. V was clipped by 1 base and J by 7 bases; unmatched bases: 10. The CDR3 has 15 residues. CDR1 is SGHRS, CDR2 YFSETQ, per germline. This record belongs to a study of T cell repertoires in cytomegalovirus infection. Study-level background: Matching HLA type and CMV infection were both indicated by public TCR beta signatures. Whole-study findings and limits: CMV-specific TCR beta clonotypes restricted by HLA-C were the ones dominating the ex vivo response. Cumulative frequency of public TCR beta families picked out carriers of CMV plus the relevant HLA.

The sequence derives from a human donor in good health (CMV status not recorded). Some clones in this sample may be carry-over from other donors' samples. The V call is TRBV5-1, the J call TRBJ1-1; 7 positions match TRBD1. Sequencing was performed on CD8+ T cells from PBMCs. CDR3 DNA sequence: TGCGCCAGCAGCTTGTCTACCGGGACAGCTATTGAAGCTTTCTTT. Encoded protein: CASSLSTGTAIEAFF.